This is a list of T cell receptor beta chains from one sample in a study of T cell responses to AZD1222 COVID-19 vaccine. Profiled with immunoSEQ multiplex PCR; TCRdb holds only in-frame clones, not every one. The sample has some 180,000 clones, approximately 90% seen once. This specimen was peripheral blood, taken 28 days after the second AZD1222 dose. The receptors come from an adult who received the AZD1222 COVID-19 vaccine. Each CDR3 is given with its conserved first and last residue. D genes are given only for firm matches. Size is omitted from some rows. Given values are once, few, many or a class for expanded clones.

d_gene	abundance	j_gene	v_gene	CDR3nt	CDR3aa
-	-	TRBJ1-1	TRBV29-1	TGCAGCGTTGACCTCCAAAGGGGGGAAGCTTTCTTT	CSVDLQRGEAFF
-	-	TRBJ2-7	TRBV6-5	TGTGCCAGCAGTCTAGCCAGGCCCTACGAGCAGTACTTC	CASSLARPYEQYF
-	-	TRBJ2-7	TRBV4-2	TGTGCCAGCAGCCAGGGGCAATACGAGCAGTACTTC	CASSQGQYEQYF
-	-	TRBJ1-3	TRBV7-9	TGTGCCAGCAGCGAAGTCTCTGGAAACACCATATATTTT	CASSEVSGNTIYF
-	-	TRBJ2-2	TRBV29-1	TGCAGCGTTGAATCCACCGGGGAGCTGTTTTTT	CSVESTGELFF
TRBD1	few	TRBJ2-2	TRBV2	TGTGCCAGCAGTGTGGGACAGGGAGGTCCCACCGGGGAGCTGTTTTTT	CASSVGQGGPTGELFF
TRBD1	-	TRBJ2-7	TRBV29-1	TGCAGCGTTTCAAGGCAACTAACAGGGGACGAGCAGTACTTC	CSVSRQLTGDEQYF
-	-	TRBJ1-2	TRBV5-4	TGTGCCAGCAGCTTGGGAGAGGATTTTGGCTATGGCTACACCTTC	CASSLGEDFGYGYTF
TRBD1	-	TRBJ1-2	TRBV19	TGTGCCAGTAGTCCTCAGGGGGCGCCGGGCTATGGCTACACCTTC	CASSPQGAPGYGYTF
-	-	TRBJ1-2	TRBV5-6	TGTGCCAGCAGCTCGGTAGCTAACTATGGCTACACCTTC	CASSSVANYGYTF
-	-	TRBJ2-7	TRBV6-6	TGTGCCAGCAGTACCCAAGCGGTAGGCTCCTACGAGCAGTACTTC	CASSTQAVGSYEQYF
TRBD1	-	TRBJ1-4	TRBV19	TGTGCCAGTAAGGAGACAGGGTGGGGTGAAAAACTGTTTTTT	CASKETGWGEKLFF
-	-	TRBJ2-2	TRBV19	TGTGCCAGTAAAACAGCGAACACCGGGGAGCTGTTTTTT	CASKTANTGELFF
-	-	TRBJ1-2	TRBV6-5	TGTGCCAGCACCTATTCCTGGGGGGCTGACGGCTACACCTTC	CASTYSWGADGYTF
-	few	TRBJ2-1	TRBV6-2/TRBV6-3	TGTGCCAGCAGTTACGGGAACGGGCCCCTTGAGCAGTTCTTC	CASSYGNGPLEQFF
TRBD1	once	TRBJ2-3	TRBV9	TGTGCCAGCAGCGTAGATAGTAGACAGGGTGGCACAGATACGCAGTATTTT	CASSVDSRQGGTDTQYF
TRBD1	-	TRBJ1-4	TRBV7-8	TGTGCCAGCAGCCCTAACAGGGGATCAACTAATGAAAAACTGTTTTTT	CASSPNRGSTNEKLFF
-	-	TRBJ2-7	TRBV6-2/TRBV6-3	TGTGCCAGCAGTTATGGGTTAGCCTACGAGCAGTACTTC	CASSYGLAYEQYF
-	-	TRBJ1-3	TRBV28	TGTGCCAGCAGTTTAGGAAGGGGCCAGGGAAACACCATATATTTT	CASSLGRGQGNTIYF
TRBD2	-	TRBJ2-7	TRBV11-1	TGTGCCAGCAGCCCCCGTGGGCGGGGGAAGCCCTACGAGCAGTACTTC	CASSPRGRGKPYEQYF
-	-	TRBJ2-3	TRBV4-3	TGCGCCAGCAGCCTGTACCTGGGCCAGGGCACAGATACGCAGTATTTT	CASSLYLGQGTDTQYF
TRBD2	-	TRBJ2-5	TRBV5-4	TGTGCCAGCAGCCTTAGCGGGAGATCACAAGAGACCCAGTACTTC	CASSLSGRSQETQYF
-	-	TRBJ2-1	TRBV2	TGTGCCAGCAAGGGGGACGGCAATGAGCAGTTCTTC	CASKGDGNEQFF
TRBD2	-	TRBJ2-3	TRBV5-1	TGCGCCAGCCTCCCGACTAGCGGCTACACAGATACGCAGTATTTT	CASLPTSGYTDTQYF
TRBD2	-	TRBJ2-7	TRBV4-2	TGTGCCAGCAGCCACTCCAGGGAGGGTTCCTACGAGCAGTACTTC	CASSHSREGSYEQYF
TRBD1	-	TRBJ2-7	TRBV10-3	TGTGCCATCAGTGAGGTCGACAGGGGTATCAACGAGCAGTACTTC	CAISEVDRGINEQYF
-	-	TRBJ1-5	TRBV19	TGTGCCAGTAGTATCTCAAGGGGTCAGCCCCAGCATTTT	CASSISRGQPQHF
-	-	TRBJ2-1	TRBV5-1	TGCGCCAGCAGCTTGGCCAGGGAGGCCGCCTACAATGAGCAGTTCTTC	CASSLAREAAYNEQFF
-	-	TRBJ1-5	TRBV30	TGTGCCTGGGCAAAGGTGGGGAATGAGGGTCAGCCCCAGCATTTT	CAWAKVGNEGQPQHF
-	-	TRBJ1-4	TRBV13	TGTGCCAGCAGCCGCGGGGGCCCGGGTGAAAAACTGTTTTTT	CASSRGGPGEKLFF
TRBD1	-	TRBJ2-7	TRBV4-1	TGCGCCAGCAGCCCGACCCCCGGGGTACAGGGGCACTCCTACGAGCAGTACTTC	CASSPTPGVQGHSYEQYF
TRBD1	-	TRBJ1-2	TRBV5-1	TGCGCCAGCAGCTTGGTTCCGGGACAGGCTAACTATGGCTACACCTTC	CASSLVPGQANYGYTF
-	once	TRBJ2-3	TRBV7-3	TGTGCCAGCAGCTTAAGTTCTTTCACAGATACGCAGTATTTT	CASSLSSFTDTQYF
-	-	TRBJ2-7	TRBV14	TGTGCCAGCAGCCGCCGTCGCGGACCCTACGAGCAGTACTTC	CASSRRRGPYEQYF
TRBD2	-	TRBJ2-5	TRBV11-2	TGTGCCAGCAGCTTTTCCGGACTAGCGGGACAAGAGACCCAGTACTTC	CASSFSGLAGQETQYF
-	-	TRBJ2-7	TRBV3-1/TRBV3-2	TGTGCCAACAGCCTCGGGATTAGTCAGTTCCTCGAGCAGTACTTC	CANSLGISQFLEQYF
-	-	TRBJ1-1	TRBV7-9	TGTGCCAGCTACCTCGTGGGGCGCCTAGGGGACACTGAAGCTTTCTTT	CASYLVGRLGDTEAFF
-	-	TRBJ1-1	TRBV19	TGTGCCAGTAGTGGACGAGGGGCGGGCACTGAAGCTTTCTTT	CASSGRGAGTEAFF
TRBD1	-	TRBJ1-1	TRBV9	TGTGCCAGCAGCGTATTTGGACAGGGGAGCACTGAAGCTTTCTTT	CASSVFGQGSTEAFF
TRBD2	-	TRBJ2-5	TRBV3-1/TRBV3-2	TGTGCCAGCACCACCCGGGGGGGAGAGACCCAGTACTTC	CASTTRGGETQYF
-	-	TRBJ1-3	TRBV2	TGTGCCAGCGCGCAGGGGCCGAACACCATATATTTT	CASAQGPNTIYF
-	-	TRBJ2-2	TRBV27	TGTGCCAGCATCGCCGCGATGTCCGGGGAGCTGTTTTTT	CASIAAMSGELFF
TRBD1	once	TRBJ1-6	TRBV30	TGTGCCTGGAGTTGGAGGGGACAGGGAGAGTCACCCCTCCACTTT	CAWSWRGQGESPLHF
TRBD1	once	TRBJ1-5	TRBV6-5	TGTGCCAGCAGGGGACAGGGGGAGAATCAGCCCCAGCATTTT	CASRGQGENQPQHF
-	-	TRBJ1-4	TRBV18	TGTGCCAGCGTCGATAGGGAAAAACTGTTTTTT	CASVDREKLFF
TRBD2	-	TRBJ2-7	TRBV19	TGTGCCAGTAGCCTGGGACTAGCGGGTGCGACCTACGAGCAGTACTTC	CASSLGLAGATYEQYF
-	-	TRBJ1-2	TRBV2	TGTGCCAGCAGTGCGGACACCTCGGTTAGGGGCTACACCTTC	CASSADTSVRGYTF
TRBD2	-	TRBJ2-5	TRBV6-2/TRBV6-3	TGTGCCAGCAGTTACTCGTATGTAGCGGGGGGCCAAGAGACCCAGTACTTC	CASSYSYVAGGQETQYF
TRBD1	-	TRBJ2-5	TRBV29-1	TGCAGCGTTCCCGGGACAGGGAAAGAGACCCAGTACTTC	CSVPGTGKETQYF
-	-	TRBJ1-2	TRBV14	TGTGCCAGCAGCCATGGCATGGCCGCCTGGGGCTATGGCTACACCTTC	CASSHGMAAWGYGYTF
TRBD1	-	TRBJ2-5	TRBV29-1	TGCAGCGTAGGCCGGGACAGCCAAGAGACCCAGTACTTC	CSVGRDSQETQYF
-	-	TRBJ1-3	TRBV6-5	TGTGCCAGCAGTTACACCCAGGGGAGAAACACCATATATTTT	CASSYTQGRNTIYF
-	-	TRBJ2-2	TRBV27	TGTGCCAGCAGATACGGATTAGGATCCGGGGAGCTGTTTTTT	CASRYGLGSGELFF
TRBD1	-	TRBJ1-5	TRBV7-9	TGTGCCAGCAGCCTCAGCCTCCGAGGGGGCGGTCAGCCCCAGCATTTT	CASSLSLRGGGQPQHF
-	-	TRBJ1-3	TRBV27	TGTGCCAGCAGTTTCATGGGGGGCGCTGGAAACACCATATATTTT	CASSFMGGAGNTIYF
-	-	TRBJ2-3	TRBV6-5	TGTGCCAGCAGTTACGGCGGGGGCACAGATACGCAGTATTTT	CASSYGGGTDTQYF
-	-	TRBJ1-6	TRBV2	TGTGCCAGCATGAGGGACTCCTGGTTTTCCCTCCACTTT	CASMRDSWFSLHF